The clone carrying this T cell receptor beta chain showed up just once. Its antigen is not known. The CDR3 spans 15 residues. CDR1 SQVTM and CDR2 ANQGSEA come from the germline V gene. V dropped 7 bases and J dropped 0 bases, with 19 bases sitting between them. This record belongs to a study of OX40 agonist ivuxolimab in advanced cancers. Study-level findings and limits: Antigen specificity was not determined for the expanded peripheral T cells.

Only in-frame clones appear in the TCRdb table, and some are missing; sequencing was by immunoSEQ multiplex PCR. Here the sample spans 66,000 or so clones, less than 85% being singletons. Sequenced here: CD4+ or CD8+ T cells sorted from blood, sampled in a trial of the OX40 agonist ivuxolimab. The clonotype comes from an adult with an advanced solid tumor such as melanoma, head and neck, liver or kidney cancer. The J gene is TRBJ2-7, the V gene TRBV29-1, with D possibly being TRBD1 (6 bases). The CDR3 region is CSAHFPQGPSYEQYF. The CDR3 DNA follows: TGCAGCGCTCACTTCCCACAGGGCCCCTCCTACGAGCAGTACTTC.